Described below is a single TCR beta chain sequence and its context. Each sample yielded at least 6 million isolated PBMCs. Total RNA was isolated from each sample in quantities of at least 5.5 micrograms. The data stem from a study of blood T cells in healthy people across ages. Germline V lookup: CDR1 SGHAT, CDR2 FQNNGV. V gave up 0 bases and J gave up 4 bases, with 15 bases separating them. The length of the CDR3 is 16 residues. The authors ran a second PCR of 7 to 11 cycles using a sample-barcoded 5' primer and a J-beta primer mix. Every single cDNA molecule received a tag from a template-switch adaptor with 12 random nucleotides. TCRdb reanalysed the 5' RACE reads using MiXCR and keeps one entry per CDR3 protein. The sample consists of 1.2 million to 1.5 million distinct CDR3 sequences, approximately 59% of them appearing once.

This clonotype was sampled from a man between 18 and 29 years old in good health. The rearrangement links TRBV11-2 to TRBJ1-1; no firm D call. What was sequenced was blood. The CDR3 nucleotides read TGTGCCAGCAGCTTAGAAGGACTGACCTTGGGCACTGAAGCTTTCTTT. Amino acids: CASSLEGLTLGTEAFF.